The present T cell receptor beta chain was sequenced within a study of response to subunit inactivated influenza vaccine (dated by TCRdb to between 2018 and 2020). Regarding the complete study: To follow how T cells responded to a trivalent subunit inactivated influenza vaccine, the researchers relied on deep quantitative profiling of the T cell receptor repertoire. Study-wide findings and limitations: The authors proposed that each seasonal influenza vaccination may bring in only a limited number of new T cells.

This clonotype was seen more than once but under ten times. Its cognate antigen has yet to be identified. Base qualities were left out, and no much larger clone turns up one base away. CDR1 and CDR2 are drawn from the germline V gene: MDHEN, SYDVKM. From cysteine to phenylalanine, the CDR3 is 17 amino acids long. The retained sequence is limited to the CDR3, 51 bases, with the frame set at the first base. V ends up 5 bases short and J 2 bases short, with an unmatched junction base count of 9. The library was generated by RT-PCR. The data were produced on an Illumina HiSeq 2500. In-frame beta chains were kept once TCRdb had trimmed the public reads at Q25 with fastp and called clones with MiXCR. Each CDR3 protein appears once, grouped with its most common genes and DNA. Recorded for this sample are approximately 490,000 distinct CDR3 sequences; approximately 7.2% of them occurred a single time. The leading ten clones occupy 10% to 15% of the sample.

Sequenced material: PBMCs from blood, taken approximately 25 months after vaccination. The V and J segments used are TRBV28 and TRBJ2-7, with 13 middle bases fitting TRBD2. The TCR was taken from a man aged 50-75 years who received an inactivated influenza vaccine. Donor details come from another sample of the same person, matched by shared clones. The nucleotide sequence reads TGTGCCAGCAGTCGCAGGACTAGCGGGAGAACGCCCTACGAGCAGTACTTC. Its protein is CASSRRTSGRTPYEQYF. Supplemented by the reference TRBV28 and TRBJ2-7 proteins around the CDR3, the complete variable domain is DVKVTQSSRYLVKRTGEKVFLECVQDMDHENMFWYRQDPGLGLRLIYFSYDVKMKEKGDIPEGYSVSREKKERFSLILESASTNQTSMYLCASSRRTSGRTPYEQYFGPGTRLTVT.